Listed below are T cell receptor beta chains from one sample, sequenced in a study of T-cell reconstitution after alpha-beta-depleted transplantation in children. In TCRdb, the PCR reads were re-called with MiXCR into one record per CDR3 protein. The sample includes around 600,000 distinct CDR3 sequences, around 23% seen only once; the top ten take 13% to 15%. Material: PBMCs, mostly from graft donor cells, obtained 360 days after TCRalphabeta/CD19-depleted stem cell transplant. Every receptor here comes from a boy in the first two years of life who had a stem cell transplant for acute myeloid leukemia, so the T cells may come from the graft donor. Each CDR3 is given without its conserved first and last residue. D genes are given only for firm matches. Some rows have no size entry. The others give once, few or many, or a class for an expanded clone.

d_call: TRBD1; clone_size: NA; v_call: TRBV29-1; j_call: TRBJ2-2; cdr3_aa: SGKTGTTGELF
d_call: NA; clone_size: many; v_call: TRBV5-1; j_call: TRBJ2-5; cdr3_aa: ASSWGPPYQETQY
d_call: NA; clone_size: many; v_call: TRBV29-1; j_call: TRBJ1-6; cdr3_aa: SVDGVPISPLH
d_call: NA; clone_size: NA; v_call: TRBV20-1; j_call: TRBJ1-3; cdr3_aa: SAVRFSGDTIY
d_call: NA; clone_size: NA; v_call: TRBV20-1; j_call: TRBJ2-3; cdr3_aa: SARRRGEGPDTQY
d_call: NA; clone_size: few; v_call: TRBV20-1; j_call: TRBJ1-5; cdr3_aa: SASTGFNQPQH
d_call: NA; clone_size: few; v_call: TRBV3-1; j_call: TRBJ2-5; cdr3_aa: ASSLNTGTVEETQY
d_call: TRBD1; clone_size: NA; v_call: TRBV5-5; j_call: TRBJ2-3; cdr3_aa: ASSLGGQATDTQY
d_call: TRBD1; clone_size: many; v_call: TRBV7-2; j_call: TRBJ2-1; cdr3_aa: ASSLGTGGNNEQF
d_call: NA; clone_size: NA; v_call: TRBV7-2; j_call: TRBJ2-1; cdr3_aa: ASSRTGPNNEQF
d_call: NA; clone_size: NA; v_call: TRBV20-1; j_call: TRBJ2-5; cdr3_aa: SARARDHGETQY
d_call: NA; clone_size: NA; v_call: TRBV20-1; j_call: TRBJ2-5; cdr3_aa: SARGLLQETQY
d_call: NA; clone_size: NA; v_call: TRBV6-5; j_call: TRBJ2-1; cdr3_aa: ASSYRPGASYNEQF
d_call: NA; clone_size: NA; v_call: TRBV5-1; j_call: TRBJ2-1; cdr3_aa: ASSVGQGRVQF
d_call: TRBD1; clone_size: NA; v_call: TRBV28; j_call: TRBJ1-2; cdr3_aa: ASIAGGGGYT
d_call: NA; clone_size: many; v_call: TRBV29-1; j_call: TRBJ2-7; cdr3_aa: SVAGQRTYEQY
d_call: TRBD1; clone_size: NA; v_call: TRBV9; j_call: TRBJ2-5; cdr3_aa: ASSGGQDQETQY
d_call: NA; clone_size: NA; v_call: TRBV5-1; j_call: TRBJ1-3; cdr3_aa: ASSLGSSPGNTIY
d_call: TRBD1; clone_size: NA; v_call: TRBV20-1; j_call: TRBJ2-1; cdr3_aa: SARVDRDPSSYNEQF
d_call: TRBD2; clone_size: many; v_call: TRBV18; j_call: TRBJ2-1; cdr3_aa: ASSPSSTSGGPPEQF
d_call: TRBD1; clone_size: NA; v_call: TRBV7-9; j_call: TRBJ1-2; cdr3_aa: ASSFDRDGYT
d_call: NA; clone_size: many; v_call: TRBV5-4; j_call: TRBJ1-1; cdr3_aa: ASSLPHGDTEAF
d_call: NA; clone_size: NA; v_call: TRBV4-3; j_call: TRBJ2-7; cdr3_aa: ASSQDRSPDLYEQY
d_call: NA; clone_size: many; v_call: TRBV12-3/TRBV12-4; j_call: TRBJ2-2; cdr3_aa: ASRMRSTGELF
d_call: NA; clone_size: NA; v_call: TRBV5-1; j_call: TRBJ1-1; cdr3_aa: ASSLEGSTEAF
d_call: TRBD1; clone_size: NA; v_call: TRBV20-1; j_call: TRBJ1-2; cdr3_aa: SARVRDSNYGYT
d_call: NA; clone_size: NA; v_call: TRBV20-1; j_call: TRBJ1-2; cdr3_aa: SGMDWRGGYT
d_call: NA; clone_size: NA; v_call: TRBV5-1; j_call: TRBJ2-5; cdr3_aa: ASTPTGRVQETQY
d_call: NA; clone_size: many; v_call: TRBV29-1; j_call: TRBJ1-2; cdr3_aa: SVRPRQDPNGYT